A selection of T cell receptor beta chains follows, all from one sample in a study of cytotoxic CD8 clonotypes in ibrutinib-treated CLL. Using immunoSEQ multiplex PCR, the repertoire was profiled, and TCRdb retains in-frame clones only, with some absent. The repertoire holds 130,000 to 150,000 clones, with 85% to 95% as singletons. Sequencing was performed on PBMCs, taken after 12 months of ibrutinib treatment. The receptors shown here come from a human donor with chronic lymphocytic leukemia. Each CDR3 is given with its conserved first and last residue. A D gene is named only where the DNA matches it firmly. Clone size is given for some rows only: seen once, a few or many times, or a class if the clone is expanded.

-	TRBJ2-7	TRBV5-6	once	TGTGCCAGCAGCTCTAGCTCCTACGAGCAGTACTTC	CASSSSSYEQYF
TRBD1	TRBJ1-2	TRBV6-4	-	TGTGCCAGCAGTCGCGACGGGGACAGGGACCTCTATGGCTACACCTTC	CASSRDGDRDLYGYTF
TRBD1	TRBJ1-1	TRBV28	-	TGTGCCAGCAGTCCTGGGACAGGAAACGCTGAAGCTTTCTTT	CASSPGTGNAEAFF
-	TRBJ1-5	TRBV2	-	TGTGCCAGCACCTCCGGGACAAAGGTAACTAGCAATAGCAATCAGCCCCAGCATTTT	CASTSGTKVTSNSNQPQHF
-	TRBJ1-1	TRBV6-6	-	TGTGCCAGCAGTTATCCCCTGAGAGGGGACACTGAAGCTTTCTTT	CASSYPLRGDTEAFF
-	TRBJ1-1	TRBV28	-	TGTGCCAGCAGACCTAATACAGGGTCCACTGAAGCTTTCTTT	CASRPNTGSTEAFF
-	TRBJ2-1	TRBV5-1	once	TGCGCCAGCATGGTGGAGGGTAATGAGCAGTTCTTC	CASMVEGNEQFF
-	TRBJ1-1	TRBV19	-	TGTGCCAGTAGTATTATCCCTACTAACACTGAAGCTTTCTTT	CASSIIPTNTEAFF
-	TRBJ2-3	TRBV28	-	TGTGCCAGCAGTCCTCAGGCGGGAATTCGCACAGATACGCAGTATTTT	CASSPQAGIRTDTQYF
-	TRBJ2-4	TRBV6-6	-	TGTGCCAGCAGTTACACGGAAGAAAACATTCAGTACTTC	CASSYTEENIQYF
-	TRBJ2-1	TRBV4-3	-	TGCGCCAGCAGCGATACCGGGACGCCGGCGGATGAGCAGTTCTTC	CASSDTGTPADEQFF
-	TRBJ2-2	TRBV5-1	-	TGCGCCAGCAGCTTGGTCTCCAGGACAGATTACACCGGGGAGCTGTTTTTT	CASSLVSRTDYTGELFF
-	TRBJ2-7	TRBV27	-	TGTGCCAGCAGTTTATCAGGAGGGCCCGCGCACGAGCAGTACTTC	CASSLSGGPAHEQYF
-	TRBJ2-7	TRBV9	-	TGTGCCAGCAGCGTCAGGGGCAGCGAGTGGTACGAGCAGTACTTC	CASSVRGSEWYEQYF
-	TRBJ2-7	TRBV10-1	-	TGCGCCAGCAGTGAGGTTGCAGGGTACCACGAGCAGTACTTC	CASSEVAGYHEQYF
-	TRBJ2-7	TRBV19	-	TGTGCCAGTAGTATAGGTTGGCAGGCCTCCTACGAGCAGTACTTC	CASSIGWQASYEQYF
-	TRBJ2-2	TRBV2	-	TGTGCCAGCAGTGAATTTACAGGGATTAACACCGGGGAGCTGTTTTTT	CASSEFTGINTGELFF
-	TRBJ2-2	TRBV4-3	-	TGCGCCAGCAGCCAAGAAGGTCCCACCGGGGAGCTGTTTTTT	CASSQEGPTGELFF
-	TRBJ1-1	TRBV4-1	-	TGCGCCAGCAGCCAAGATCTTCTATTAGAGAACACTGAAGCTTTCTTT	CASSQDLLLENTEAFF
-	TRBJ2-3	TRBV13	-	TGTGCCAGCAACGGGGATCTCACAGATACGCAGTATTTT	CASNGDLTDTQYF
TRBD1	TRBJ2-7	TRBV29-1	-	TGCAGCGGCGGGACAGGGGGCCACGAGCAGTACTTC	CSGGTGGHEQYF
TRBD2	TRBJ2-1	TRBV28	-	TGTGCCAGCACCCCGACTAGCTATAGAGAGCAGTTCTTC	CASTPTSYREQFF
-	TRBJ2-1	TRBV10-1	-	TGCGCCACCCGCCTATTACTCGCTTCTAGCTCCTACAATGAGCAGTTCTTC	CATRLLLASSSYNEQFF
TRBD1	TRBJ1-5	TRBV27	-	TGTGCCAGCCGAGTCTCAGGGGGCTTTGGCCTAAATCAGCCCCAGCATTTT	CASRVSGGFGLNQPQHF
TRBD1	TRBJ2-7	TRBV10-3	-	TGTGCCATCCAGGGGGCTCGGAACGAGCAGTACTTC	CAIQGARNEQYF
-	TRBJ2-1	TRBV9	-	TGTGCCAGCAGCCCCGCTACCGGAAATACCTACAATGAGCAGTTCTTC	CASSPATGNTYNEQFF
TRBD1	TRBJ2-1	TRBV11-2	-	TGTGCCAGCAGACTCAGGGGGCTCAATGAGCAGTTCTTC	CASRLRGLNEQFF
-	TRBJ1-1	TRBV10-2	-	TGCGCCAGCAGATTAATAGGGGAGGGTGACACTGAAGCTTTCTTT	CASRLIGEGDTEAFF
-	TRBJ1-1	TRBV5-1	-	TGCGCCAGCAGCTTGGTAGGGGATTTCTCCGAAGCTTTCTTT	CASSLVGDFSEAFF
-	TRBJ2-7	TRBV19	once	TGTGCCAGTAGTATGTGGGGGTTCGGGGACTACGAGCAGTACTTC	CASSMWGFGDYEQYF
TRBD2	TRBJ2-3	TRBV14	-	TGTGCCAGCAGCCAAGAATGGGGACGGGAGGGCACAGATACGCAGTATTTT	CASSQEWGREGTDTQYF
-	TRBJ1-5	TRBV30	once	TGTGCCTGGAGTCGGTCAGCGGGGTATCAGCCCCAGCATTTT	CAWSRSAGYQPQHF
-	TRBJ2-3	TRBV9	-	TGTGCCAGCAGCGTAGGTCCCAGGGGAGGGGCAGATACGCAGTATTTT	CASSVGPRGGADTQYF
-	TRBJ2-7	TRBV6-5	-	TGTGCCACCAAGGGACCCCCAGGCTACGAGCAGTACTTC	CATKGPPGYEQYF
-	TRBJ1-2	TRBV9	-	TGTGCCAGCAGCCCCGAAGGGAGGGCTTCGGGCTACACCTTC	CASSPEGRASGYTF
-	TRBJ2-6	TRBV9	-	TGTGCCAGCAGCGTACCCGGCTCTGGGGCCAACGTCCTGACTTTC	CASSVPGSGANVLTF
TRBD2	TRBJ2-1	TRBV9	-	TGTGCCAGCAGCGCCACTAGCGGAAATGAGCAGTTCTTC	CASSATSGNEQFF
TRBD1	TRBJ2-1	TRBV6-6	-	TGTGCCAGCAGCGAGGACAGGAAGGGGGCCAATGAGCAGTTCTTC	CASSEDRKGANEQFF
-	TRBJ2-3	TRBV5-1	-	TGCGCCAGCAGTCATTCAGGGTCAGATACGCAGTATTTT	CASSHSGSDTQYF
-	TRBJ2-7	TRBV28	-	TGTGCCAGCAATCGAAAAAGAGCCTACGAGCAGTACTTC	CASNRKRAYEQYF
-	TRBJ2-1	TRBV7-6	-	TGTGCCAGCAGCTTAGGCGGGTCAACCTCCTACAATGAGCAGTTCTTC	CASSLGGSTSYNEQFF
TRBD1	TRBJ1-1	TRBV30	once	TGTGCCTGGACTCCTCTCGGACAGGGTGAGTTTGACACTGAAGCTTTCTTT	CAWTPLGQGEFDTEAFF
-	TRBJ2-3	TRBV2	-	TGTGCTTCCGGTCAGGAGTTGAGCACAGATACGCAGTATTTT	CASGQELSTDTQYF
-	TRBJ2-7	TRBV19	few	TGTGCCAGTAGTGCGGCGGGGGCTGGGTCCTACGAGCAGTACTTC	CASSAAGAGSYEQYF
TRBD1	TRBJ2-5	TRBV9	-	TGTGCCAGCAGCGTAGCTCCGGGACAGGGGGACAACATACAAGAGACCCAGTACTTC	CASSVAPGQGDNIQETQYF
-	TRBJ2-7	TRBV7-9	-	TGTGCCAGCAGCTTAAGAAAGTCCTACGAGCAGTACTTC	CASSLRKSYEQYF
-	TRBJ2-7	TRBV10-3	-	TGTGCCATCATGGACCTTATAAGTGGACCCTACGAGCAGTACTTC	CAIMDLISGPYEQYF
-	TRBJ1-1	TRBV18	-	TGTGCCAGCTCCCTAGTACAGGAAGAAGCTTTCTTT	CASSLVQEEAFF
-	TRBJ2-7	TRBV7-7	-	TGTGCTAGCAGCTTAGCGTGGGGGGCCTCCTACGAGCAGTACTTC	CASSLAWGASYEQYF
-	TRBJ2-7	TRBV7-3	-	TGTGCCAGCAGCTTAGTGGGCTCCCCTACCTACGAGCAGTACTTC	CASSLVGSPTYEQYF
-	TRBJ1-5	TRBV21-1	once	TGTGCCAGCAGCCCGGACAGCAATCAGCCCCAGCATTTT	CASSPDSNQPQHF